This entry lists 4 T cell receptor beta chains sequenced from one sample in a study of blood T cell repertoires in COVID-19. The assay was immunoSEQ multiplex PCR, and TCRdb's table has in-frame clones only and misses some. The data contain 200,000 to 250,000 clones, around 86% of them seen just once; the ten biggest clones take up roughly 6.2%. The specimen was peripheral blood. These receptor sequences come from a woman of 80 years or more with COVID-19, enrolled during active disease.

Of note for this clone: The sample has other DNA sequences that encode this CDR3 too. The chain is built from TRBV20-1 and TRBJ1-1; D remains unclear. The CDR3 is made up of 11 amino acids. Trimming stripped 4 bases from V and 2 bases from J, with 5 bases between. Germline V gene data show CDR1 as DFQATT and CDR2 as SNEGSKA (reference sequence). DNA of the CDR3: TGCAGTGCTACGGGTAACACTGAAGCTTTCTTT. Translated, it gives CSATGNTEAFF.

This sequence joins TRBV30 and TRBJ1-2; D may be TRBD1 (5 bases). V was shortened by 2 bases and J by 8 bases, with 21 bases between the two germline ends. CDR1 is GTSNPN, CDR2 SVGIG, per germline (reference sequence). This CDR3 has 15 amino acids. The CDR3 loop is CAWSRLFRLTDGYTF. The CDR3 DNA reads TGTGCCTGGAGTCGACTTTTTCGGCTGACAGACGGCTACACCTTC.

This chain links TRBV7-2 with TRBJ1-1, with TRBD1 matching 7 bases. V shed 5 bases and J 5 bases; nucleotides not matched to a gene: 8. Germline loops: CDR1 SGHTA, CDR2 FQGNSA. This CDR3 is 14 amino acids long. The CDR3 is CASSNRQGKTEAFF. The DNA for the CDR3 is TGTGCCAGCAGCAACCGACAGGGTAAAACTGAAGCTTTCTTT.

The rearrangement joins TRBV7-6 to TRBJ1-1, with D uncertain. The CDR3 consists of 14 residues. Germline V gene sequence: CDR1 SGHVS, CDR2 FNYEAQ. Trimming removed 1 base from V and 4 bases from J, with 10 bases in between. The CDR3 DNA follows: TGTGCCAGCAGCTTAGTACCTACGGGCACTGAAGCTTTCTTT. This gives the protein CASSLVPTGTEAFF.